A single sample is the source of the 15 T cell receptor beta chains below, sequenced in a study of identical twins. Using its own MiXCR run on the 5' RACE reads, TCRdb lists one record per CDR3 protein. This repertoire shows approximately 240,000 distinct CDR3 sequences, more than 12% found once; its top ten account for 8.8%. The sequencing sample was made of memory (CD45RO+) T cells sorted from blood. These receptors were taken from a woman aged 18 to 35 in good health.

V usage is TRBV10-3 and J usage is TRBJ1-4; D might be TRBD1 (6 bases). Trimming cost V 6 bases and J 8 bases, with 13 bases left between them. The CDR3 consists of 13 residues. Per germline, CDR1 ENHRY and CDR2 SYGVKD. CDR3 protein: CAISSDRKEKLFF. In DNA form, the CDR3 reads TGTGCCATCAGCTCTGACAGGAAAGAAAAACTGTTTTTT.

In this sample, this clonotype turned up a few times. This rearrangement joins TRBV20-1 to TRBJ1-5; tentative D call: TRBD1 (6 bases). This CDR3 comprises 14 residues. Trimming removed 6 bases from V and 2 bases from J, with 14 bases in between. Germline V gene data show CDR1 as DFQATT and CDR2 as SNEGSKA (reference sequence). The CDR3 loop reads CSAGGRSRNQPQHF. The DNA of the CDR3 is TGCAGTGCGGGGGGCCGATCCCGCAATCAGCCCCAGCATTTT.

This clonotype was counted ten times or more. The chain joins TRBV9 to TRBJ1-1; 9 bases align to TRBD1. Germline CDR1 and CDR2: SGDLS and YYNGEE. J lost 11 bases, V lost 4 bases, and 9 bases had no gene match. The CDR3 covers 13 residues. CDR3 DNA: TGTGCCAGCAGCACTTCGGACAGGGGCTTCGCTTTCTTT. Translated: CASSTSDRGFAFF.

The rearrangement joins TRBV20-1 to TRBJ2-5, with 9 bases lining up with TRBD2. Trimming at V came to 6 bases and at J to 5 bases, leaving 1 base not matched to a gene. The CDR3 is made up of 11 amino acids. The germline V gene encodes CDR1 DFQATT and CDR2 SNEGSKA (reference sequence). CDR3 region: CSAGLAETQYF. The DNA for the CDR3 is TGCAGTGCCGGACTAGCGGAGACCCAGTACTTC.

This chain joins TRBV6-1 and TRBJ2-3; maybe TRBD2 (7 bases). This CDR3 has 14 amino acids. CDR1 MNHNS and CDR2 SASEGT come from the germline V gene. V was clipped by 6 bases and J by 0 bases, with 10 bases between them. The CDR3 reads CASRRGGSTDTQYF. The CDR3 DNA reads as TGTGCCAGCAGGAGGGGGGGAAGCACAGATACGCAGTATTTT.

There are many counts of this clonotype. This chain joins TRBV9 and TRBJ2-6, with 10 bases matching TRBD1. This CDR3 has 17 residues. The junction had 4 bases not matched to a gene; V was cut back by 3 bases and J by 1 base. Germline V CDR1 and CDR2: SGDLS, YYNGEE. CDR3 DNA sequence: TGTGCCAGCAGCGCTTGGACAGGGGGGTCTGGGGCCAACGTCCTGACTTTC. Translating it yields CASSAWTGGSGANVLTF.

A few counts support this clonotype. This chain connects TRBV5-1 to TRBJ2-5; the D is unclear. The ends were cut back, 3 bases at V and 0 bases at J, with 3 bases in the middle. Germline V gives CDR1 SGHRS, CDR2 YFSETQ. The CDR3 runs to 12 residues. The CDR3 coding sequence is TGCGCCAGCAGCTCCCACCAAGAGACCCAGTACTTC. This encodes CASSSHQETQYF.

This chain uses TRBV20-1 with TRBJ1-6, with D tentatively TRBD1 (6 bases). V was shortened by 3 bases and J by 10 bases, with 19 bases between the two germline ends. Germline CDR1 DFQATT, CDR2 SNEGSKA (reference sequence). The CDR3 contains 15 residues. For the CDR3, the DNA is TGCAGTGCTAGGGAACTACAGGGAGGGCGCTCACCCCTCCACTTT. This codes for CSARELQGGRSPLHF.

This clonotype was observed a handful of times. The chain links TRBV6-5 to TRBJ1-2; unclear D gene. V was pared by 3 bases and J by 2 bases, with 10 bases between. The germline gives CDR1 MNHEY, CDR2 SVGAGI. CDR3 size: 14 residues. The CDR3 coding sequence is TGTGCCAGCAGTTATCGTAAATGGAACTATGGCTACACCTTC. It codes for CASSYRKWNYGYTF.

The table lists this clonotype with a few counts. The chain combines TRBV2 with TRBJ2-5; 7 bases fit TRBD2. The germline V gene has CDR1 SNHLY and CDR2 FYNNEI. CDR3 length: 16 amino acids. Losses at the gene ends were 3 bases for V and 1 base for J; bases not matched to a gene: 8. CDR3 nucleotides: TGTGCCAGCAGTGAGATTGCGGGAGAGGGCCAAGAGACCCAGTACTTC. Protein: CASSEIAGEGQETQYF. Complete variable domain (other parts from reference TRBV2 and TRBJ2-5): EPEVTQTPSHQVTQMGQEVILRCVPISNHLYFYWYRQILGQKVEFLVSFYNNEISEKSEIFDDQFSVERPDGSNFTLKIRSTKLEDSAMYFCASSEIAGEGQETQYFGPGTRLLVL.

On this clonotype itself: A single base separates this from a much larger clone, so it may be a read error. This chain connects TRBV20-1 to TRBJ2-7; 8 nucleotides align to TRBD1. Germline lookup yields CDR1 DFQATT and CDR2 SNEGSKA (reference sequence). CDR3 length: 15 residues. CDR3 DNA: TGCAGTGTTAGAACAGGACAGGGTCAGATCTACGAGCAGTACTTC. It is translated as CSVRTGQGQIYEQYF.

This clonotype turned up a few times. DNA for the CDR3: TGTGCCGGGGCAGAGGATAGCAATCAGCCCCAGCATTTT. Its translation is CAGAEDSNQPQHF. The gene calls are TRBV30 and TRBJ1-5, with D maybe TRBD1 (5 bases). Germline V gene sequence: CDR1 GTSNPN, CDR2 SVGIG (reference sequence). The CDR3 loop spans 13 amino acids. V was pared by 8 bases and J by 0 bases, with 11 bases between. Full variable domain (missing parts from reference TRBV30 and TRBJ1-5): SQTIHQWPATLVQPVGSPLSLECTVEGTSNPNLYWYRQAAGRGLQLLFYSVGIGQISSEVPQNLSASRPQDRQFILSSKKLLLSDSGFYLCAGAEDSNQPQHFGDGTRLSIL.

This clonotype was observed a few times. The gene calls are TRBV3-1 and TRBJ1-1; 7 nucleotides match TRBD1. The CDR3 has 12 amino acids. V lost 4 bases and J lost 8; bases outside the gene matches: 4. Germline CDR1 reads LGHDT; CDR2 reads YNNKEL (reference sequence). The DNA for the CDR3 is TGTGCCAGCAGCCCACAGGGGCAGGAAGCTTTCTTT. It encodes CASSPQGQEAFF.

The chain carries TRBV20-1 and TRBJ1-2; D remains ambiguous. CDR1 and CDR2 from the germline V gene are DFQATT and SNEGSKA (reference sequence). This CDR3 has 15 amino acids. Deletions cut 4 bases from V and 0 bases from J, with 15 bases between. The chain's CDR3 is CSATTPTSSNYGYTF. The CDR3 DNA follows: TGCAGTGCTACGACCCCCACCTCATCTAACTATGGCTACACCTTC.

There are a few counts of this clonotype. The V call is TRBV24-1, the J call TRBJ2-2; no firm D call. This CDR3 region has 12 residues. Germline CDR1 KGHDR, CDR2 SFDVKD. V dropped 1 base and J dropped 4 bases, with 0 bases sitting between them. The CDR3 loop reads CATSDFTGELFF. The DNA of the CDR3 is TGTGCCACCAGTGATTTCACCGGGGAGCTGTTTTTT.